This T cell receptor beta chain originates from a study of T-cell memory formation after mild COVID-19. The CDR3 has 14 residues. Per the germline V gene, CDR1 is MNHEY and CDR2 is SVGAGI. J lost 8 bases, V lost 6 bases, and 9 bases had no gene match. MiXCR, applied by TCRdb to the 5' RACE reads, yields one record per CDR3 protein. The data contain roughly 370,000 distinct CDR3 sequences, 16% of them seen just once; the ten biggest clones take up around a fifth. Sequenced: PBMCs or a T cell subset sorted from them (not recorded which). The chain joins TRBV6-5 to TRBJ2-1; 8 bases are a match to TRBD2. This clonotype was sampled from a man aged 18 to 35 who had mild COVID-19 (a few samples of this study predate the infection). Cell type and time point are not known. CDR3 region: CASRPPGLGDEQFF. The CDR3 DNA follows: TGTGCCAGCAGGCCACCGGGACTAGGCGATGAGCAGTTCTTC.